This entry describes one T cell receptor beta chain. Its target is unknown. This sample stems from a study of shared clonotypes between healthy human individuals. Study outcomes and limitations: There were few donors, and this limited the genetic and exposure-history diversity represented.

Tens of thousands of T cell genomes (about 210 ng DNA) went into each sorted-subset replicate. Sequenced by immunoSEQ multiplex PCR; TCRdb stores in-frame clones only, minus some. The data show over a million clones, around 97% seen once. Trimming stripped 3 bases from V and 10 bases from J, with 22 bases between. The CDR3 sequence is 15 residues long. CDR1 and CDR2 (germline): SGHKS, YYEKEE (reference sequence). Sequencing used naive CD4+ T cells sorted from blood. Subset meaning: CD45RA+ positively selected. The chain couples TRBV5-5 to TRBJ1-1, with D perhaps matching TRBD1 (5 bases). The receptor was derived from a man younger than 45 in good health. CDR3 sequence reads: CASSSPWAGRDSAFF. DNA for the CDR3: TGTGCCAGCAGCTCCCCTTGGGCAGGGAGGGATTCAGCTTTCTTT.